This T cell receptor (beta chain) was documented in a study of T-cell memory formation after mild COVID-19. Study context: The two donors had largely donor-specific TCR clusters. Whole-study results and caveats: CD4+ contracting clones lay mainly in CM and EM, CD8+ ones in EMRA. The pre-infection memory compartment contained some responding clones, suggesting cross-reactive memory joined.

This clonotype was picked up a small number of times. Its specificity is not known. The CDR3 length is 16 residues. The V end was cut by 7 bases, the J end by 7 bases, with 22 bases between. The germline V gene encodes CDR1 LNHNV and CDR2 YYDKDF (reference sequence). From 5'RACE with constant-segment primers came TCR alpha and TCR beta cDNA libraries that carried sample barcodes and UMIs. Via MiXCR, TCRdb re-called the 5' RACE reads, giving one row per CDR3 protein. This sample has fewer than 250,000 distinct CDR3 sequences, with 8% to 11% found just once. The material sequenced was PBMCs or a T cell subset sorted from them (not recorded which). This chain links TRBV15 with TRBJ2-2, with D tentatively TRBD2 (6 bases). The sequence derives from a man aged 18 to 29 who had mild COVID-19 (a few samples of this study predate the infection). Cell type and time point are not known. The CDR3 DNA sequence: TGTGCCACCAAGGCTGGTCAAGGAGGGGTGGGCGGGGAGCTGTTTTTT. It is translated as CATKAGQGGVGGELFF. Supplemented by reference TRBV15 and TRBJ2-2, the full variable domain reads DAMVIQNPRYQVTQFGKPVTLSCSQTLNHNVMYWYQQKSSQAPKLLFHYYDKDFNNEADTPDNFQSRRPNTSFCFLDIRSPGLGDTAMYLCATKAGQGGVGGELFFGEGSRLTVL.